The 5 T cell receptor beta chains below all came from one sample that was sequenced in a study of a mutant IDH1 vaccine in newly diagnosed glioma. The sample's time point: week 11, during vaccination. Topical imiquimod was applied with each vaccine dose, which held 300 ug of mutant IDH1 20-mer peptide. Sequenced by immunoSEQ multiplex PCR; TCRdb stores in-frame clones only, minus some. This sample has about 30,000 clones, with approximately 78% found just once. The antigens for these receptors are not known. The material sequenced was PBMCs, taken from a glioma patient whose treatment included an IDH1 peptide vaccine. These receptors were collected from a young man with glioma.

This clone is a singleton in its sample. The V call is TRBV5-4, the J call TRBJ2-4; no firm D call. The germline V gene encodes CDR1 SGHNT and CDR2 YYREEE (reference sequence). V was pared by 2 bases and J by 0 bases, with 6 bases between. This CDR3 region has 14 residues. The CDR3 loop is CASSFQLAKNIQYF. DNA of the CDR3: TGTGCCAGCAGCTTTCAGCTAGCCAAAAACATTCAGTACTTC. The variable domain in full, with the rest retrieved from reference TRBV5-4 and TRBJ2-4, is ETGVTQSPTHLIKTRGQQVTLRCSSQSGHNTVSWYQQALGQGPQFIFQYYREEENGRGNFPPRFSGLQFPNYSSELNVNALELDDSALYLCASSFQLAKNIQYFGAGTRLSVL.

V and J are TRBV5-1 and TRBJ2-1; 7 bases are a match to TRBD2. The J segment lost 7 bases and the V segment lost 5 bases, leaving 6 bases of the junction unmatched. The CDR3 sequence is 13 residues long. Per germline, CDR1 SGHRS and CDR2 YFSETQ. CDR3 loop: CASSWGLQNEQFF. The CDR3 nucleotides are TGCGCCAGCAGTTGGGGACTACAAAATGAGCAGTTCTTC.

The rearrangement joins TRBV4-1 to TRBJ1-1; TRBD1 matches 8 bases. The CDR3 contains 14 residues. Germline CDR1 reads MGHRA; CDR2 reads YSYEKL. V lost 1 base, J lost 3 bases, and 1 base stayed unmatched. The CDR3 loop reads CASSQATGDTEAFF. In DNA form, the CDR3 reads TGCGCCAGCAGCCAAGCGACAGGGGACACTGAAGCTTTCTTT.

The chain has TRBV5-4 and TRBJ2-3, with a weak D call TRBD2 (6 bases). V lost 4 bases and J lost 1, with 16 bases in between. CDR3 length equals 16 residues. The germline gives CDR1 SGHNT, CDR2 YYREEE (reference sequence). CDR3 nucleotide sequence: TGTGCCAGCAGCCCCAAGACTAGTGGAGGCACAGATACGCAGTATTTT. Protein product: CASSPKTSGGTDTQYF. Full variable domain (remainder filled in from reference TRBV5-4 and TRBJ2-3): ETGVTQSPTHLIKTRGQQVTLRCSSQSGHNTVSWYQQALGQGPQFIFQYYREEENGRGNFPPRFSGLQFPNYSSELNVNALELDDSALYLCASSPKTSGGTDTQYFGPGTRLTVL.

V usage is TRBV27 and J usage is TRBJ2-7; TRBD2 agrees at 7 bases. The CDR3 has 16 residues. Germline V CDR1 and CDR2: MNHEY, SMNVEV (reference sequence). V was clipped by 2 bases and J by 3 bases; unmatched bases: 10. Here the CDR3 DNA reads TGTGCCAGCAGTTTAAGAGCGGGGTCTATCTACTACGAGCAGTACTTC. It codes for CASSLRAGSIYYEQYF.